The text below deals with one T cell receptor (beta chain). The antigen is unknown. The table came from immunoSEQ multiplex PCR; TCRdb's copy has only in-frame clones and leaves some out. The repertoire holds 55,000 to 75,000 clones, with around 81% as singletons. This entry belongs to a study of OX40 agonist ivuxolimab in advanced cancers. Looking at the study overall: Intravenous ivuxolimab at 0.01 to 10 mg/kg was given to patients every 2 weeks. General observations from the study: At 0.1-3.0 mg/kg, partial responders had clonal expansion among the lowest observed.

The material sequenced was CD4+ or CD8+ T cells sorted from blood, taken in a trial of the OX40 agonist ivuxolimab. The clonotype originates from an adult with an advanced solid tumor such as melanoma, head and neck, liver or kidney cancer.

CDR3: CASSSYRGVYNSPLHF. The CDR3 region has the DNA TGTGCCAGCAGCTCGTACAGGGGCGTCTATAATTCACCCCTCCACTTT. The chain has TRBV13 and TRBJ1-6; TRBD1 agrees at 7 bases. There are 16 residues in the CDR3. Germline CDR1 reads PRHDT; CDR2 reads FYEKMQ (reference sequence). V lost 4 bases to trimming and J lost 3 bases; unmatched junction nucleotides: 6.